The T cell receptor beta chain under discussion was sequenced for a study of T-cell memory formation after mild COVID-19. General study points: For second-wave clones that peaked at day 37, SARS-CoV-2 specificity went unverified.

TCRdb reprocessed the 5' RACE reads with MiXCR, giving one entry per CDR3 protein. Of more than 120,000 distinct CDR3 sequences in the sample, around 21% are singletons; the top ten hold approximately 2.3%. This clonotype was detected only a few times. Its matching antigen is unknown. The junction had 6 bases not matched to a gene; V was cut back by 2 bases and J by 11 bases. Germline V gene data show CDR1 as SGHTA and CDR2 as FQGTGA. This CDR3 comprises 14 residues. V is TRBV7-3 and J is TRBJ1-4; 9 bases map to TRBD1. The sequencing sample was made of PBMCs or a T cell subset sorted from them (not recorded which). The sequence came from an adult woman who had mild COVID-19 (a few samples of this study predate the infection). Cell type and time point are not known. CDR3 sequence reads: CASSLPRQGVKLFF. CDR3 DNA sequence: TGTGCCAGCAGCTTACCCAGACAGGGGGTCAAACTGTTTTTT.